These 16 T cell receptor beta chains came from one sample sequenced in a study of cytomegalovirus exposure and HLA in healthy donors. PCR amplification relied on 60 Vbeta primers (plus 13 Jbeta primers). The method was immunoSEQ multiplex PCR; TCRdb's version includes in-frame clones alone and lacks a portion of them. The sample has around 91,000 clones; more than 75% are singletons. Input material: PBMCs. The receptors shown here come from a man aged 25 to 40 in good health and CMV-seropositive.

The V call is TRBV5-1, the J call TRBJ2-7; TRBD1 aligns across 7 bases. CDR1 and CDR2 from the germline V gene are SGHRS and YFSETQ. Losses at the gene ends were 5 bases for V and 4 bases for J; bases not matched to a gene: 12. The length of the CDR3 is 15 residues. The CDR3 sequence: CASRLTPGQIYEQYF. DNA for the CDR3: TGCGCCAGCAGACTCACTCCGGGACAGATATACGAGCAGTACTTC. Using reference TRBV5-1 and TRBJ2-7 for the parts outside the CDR3, the full variable domain is KAGVTQTPRYLIKTRGQQVTLSCSPISGHRSVSWYQQTPGQGLQFLFEYFSETQRNKGNFPGRFSGRQFSNSRSEMNVSTLELGDSALYLCASRLTPGQIYEQYFGPGTRLTVT.

V is TRBV27 and J is TRBJ2-6; 9 bases match TRBD1. The CDR3 length is 18 residues. V trimming: 6 bases; J trimming: 0 bases; junction bases outside the gene matches: 9. Germline CDR1 MNHEY, CDR2 SMNVEV (reference sequence). Here the CDR3 DNA reads TGTGCCAGCAGCTCTCATGGGACAGGGTTCTCTGGGGCCAACGTCCTGACTTTC. It encodes CASSSHGTGFSGANVLTF. Drawing the rest from reference TRBV27 and TRBJ2-6, the complete variable domain is EAQVTQNPRYLITVTGKKLTVTCSQNMNHEYMSWYRQDPGLGLRQIYYSMNVEVTDKGDVPEGYKVSRKEKRNFPLILESPSPNQTSLYFCASSSHGTGFSGANVLTFGAGSRLTVL.

A word on this clone: Distinct nucleotide sequences in the sample also encode this CDR3. V is TRBV2 and J is TRBJ1-5; the match to TRBD1 covers 9 bases. The junction had 4 bases not matched to a gene; V was cut back by 3 bases and J by 4 bases. In germline, CDR1 is SNHLY, CDR2 FYNNEI. This CDR3 is built from 15 residues. Here the CDR3 reads CASSEWTGENQPQHF. Written as DNA, the CDR3 is TGTGCCAGCAGTGAGTGGACAGGGGAAAATCAGCCCCAGCATTTT. Combining the CDR3 with reference TRBV2 and TRBJ1-5 gives the whole variable domain EPEVTQTPSHQVTQMGQEVILRCVPISNHLYFYWYRQILGQKVEFLVSFYNNEISEKSEIFDDQFSVERPDGSNFTLKIRSTKLEDSAMYFCASSEWTGENQPQHFGDGTRLSIL.

J is TRBJ2-1 and V is TRBV4-1; 9 bases fit TRBD1. Germline CDR1 MGHRA, CDR2 YSYEKL. This CDR3 contains 15 residues. V lost 4 bases and J lost 6; bases outside the gene matches: 7. In nucleotides, the CDR3 is TGCGCCAGCAGCCGAGGACAGGGGCCCCTCAATGAGCAGTTCTTC. Translated, it gives CASSRGQGPLNEQFF.

Comments on this clone: At the DNA level, this CDR3 is encoded by other sequences in the same sample as well. The genes are TRBV7-6 and TRBJ2-7, with D hard to call. The length of the CDR3 is 12 residues. In germline, CDR1 is SGHVS, CDR2 FNYEAQ. Trimming took 5 bases from V and 4 from J, leaving 9 bases between them. For the CDR3, the DNA is TGTGCCAGCAGCCCCAACAGTTACGAGCAGTACTTC. It encodes CASSPNSYEQYF.

The chain employs TRBV5-1 and TRBJ2-1, with TRBD2 as a possible D gene (6 bases). CDR1 and CDR2 (germline): SGHRS, YFSETQ. The CDR3 extends over 15 amino acids. Trimming shortened V by 0 bases and J by 8 bases, and 15 bases separated the two germline ends. CDR3 amino acids: CASSLGTTRVYEQFF. CDR3 nucleotide sequence: TGCGCCAGCAGCTTGGGGACTACTCGGGTCTATGAGCAGTTCTTC.

V and J are TRBV12-5 and TRBJ2-5, with 10 bases lining up with TRBD2. The CDR3 runs to 14 residues. Germline V gene sequence: CDR1 LGHNT, CDR2 FRNRAP. V gave up 1 base and J gave up 4 bases; unmatched junction bases: 0. In DNA form, the CDR3 reads TGTGCTAGTGGTTTGGGACTAGCGGGAGAGACCCAGTACTTC. As protein: CASGLGLAGETQYF.

The gene calls are TRBV7-9 and TRBJ2-1; 13 nucleotides align to TRBD2. V gave up 4 bases and J gave up 4 bases; unmatched junction bases: 1. This CDR3 spans 15 amino acids. Germline loops: CDR1 SEHNR, CDR2 FQNEAQ (reference sequence). The chain's CDR3 is CASSSGLAGYNEQFF. CDR3 in DNA: TGTGCCAGCAGCTCGGGACTAGCGGGGTACAATGAGCAGTTCTTC.

V and J are TRBV30 and TRBJ2-7, with no clear D. This CDR3 comprises 11 residues. V shed 5 bases and J shed 0 bases, with 5 bases lying between them. Per germline, CDR1 GTSNPN and CDR2 SVGIG (reference sequence). The CDR3 sequence is CAWQDSYEQYF. CDR3 DNA sequence: TGTGCCTGGCAGGACTCCTACGAGCAGTACTTC.

The rearrangement uses TRBV18 and TRBJ1-1, with unresolved D. Looked up from germline, CDR1 is KGHSH and CDR2 is LQKENI. Trimming removed 5 bases from V and 3 bases from J, with 4 bases in between. The CDR3 has 11 amino acids. Here the CDR3 reads CASSEDTEAFF. CDR3 nucleotide sequence: TGTGCCAGCTCAGAGGACACTGAAGCTTTCTTT.

This clone was seen only a few times. The chain joins TRBV30 to TRBJ2-3; D gene uncertain. V was clipped by 4 bases and J by 0 bases, with 14 bases between them. From germline, CDR1 is GTSNPN and CDR2 SVGIG (reference sequence). This CDR3 comprises 15 residues. CDR3 DNA: TGTGCCTGGAATGAGGCCACGGATAGCACAGATACGCAGTATTTT. It yields the protein CAWNEATDSTDTQYF.

V gene TRBV7-9 combines with J gene TRBJ2-3; 13 positions match TRBD2. Per germline, CDR1 SEHNR and CDR2 FQNEAQ (reference sequence). The CDR3 is made up of 18 amino acids. Unmatched junction bases numbered 7, after V lost 4 bases and J lost 0 bases. Written as DNA, the CDR3 is TGTGCCAGCAGCTCTGGACTAGCGGGAGCGCCTAGCACAGATACGCAGTATTTT. Its translation is CASSSGLAGAPSTDTQYF.

The CDR3 here is CAGGGYTGELFF. CDR3 DNA: TGTGCCGGAGGGGGCTACACCGGGGAGCTGTTTTTT. V gene TRBV19 combines with J gene TRBJ2-2, with TRBD1 as a possible D gene (7 bases). Trimming cost V 11 bases and J 3 bases, with 10 bases left between them. The CDR3 has 12 amino acids. The germline V gene encodes CDR1 LNHDA and CDR2 SQIVND (reference sequence).

The chain joins TRBV5-1 to TRBJ2-5, with D perhaps matching TRBD2 (7 bases). V was trimmed by 6 bases and J by 1 base, leaving 16 bases between them. Germline V gene sequence: CDR1 SGHRS, CDR2 YFSETQ. The CDR3 is 15 amino acids. Here the CDR3 reads CASTLGGQAQETQYF. In nucleotides, the CDR3 is TGCGCCAGCACCCTCGGGGGGCAGGCCCAAGAGACCCAGTACTTC.

In this sample, this clone turned up once. CDR3 protein: CASSIDAIAGTRYEQYF. In nucleotides, the CDR3 is TGTGCCAGTAGTATAGATGCTATTGCGGGAACGAGGTACGAGCAGTACTTC. The chain uses TRBV19 and TRBJ2-7; D might be TRBD2 (6 bases). This CDR3 is 17 amino acids long. Germline V gene lookup returns CDR1 LNHDA and CDR2 SQIVND (reference sequence). V was pared by 0 bases and J by 4 bases, with 19 bases between.

This clone showed up just once. The chain recombines TRBV11-2 with TRBJ2-5, with 8 positions matching TRBD1. The J call may be faulty, since TRBJ2-7 better matches the DNA end. The CDR3 sequence is 15 residues long. The germline V gene has CDR1 SGHAT and CDR2 FQNNGV. The CDR3 bases are TGTGCCAGCAGCCCGGCTACAGGGGGGATCTACGAGCAGTACTTC. Its protein product is CASSPATGGIYEQYF.